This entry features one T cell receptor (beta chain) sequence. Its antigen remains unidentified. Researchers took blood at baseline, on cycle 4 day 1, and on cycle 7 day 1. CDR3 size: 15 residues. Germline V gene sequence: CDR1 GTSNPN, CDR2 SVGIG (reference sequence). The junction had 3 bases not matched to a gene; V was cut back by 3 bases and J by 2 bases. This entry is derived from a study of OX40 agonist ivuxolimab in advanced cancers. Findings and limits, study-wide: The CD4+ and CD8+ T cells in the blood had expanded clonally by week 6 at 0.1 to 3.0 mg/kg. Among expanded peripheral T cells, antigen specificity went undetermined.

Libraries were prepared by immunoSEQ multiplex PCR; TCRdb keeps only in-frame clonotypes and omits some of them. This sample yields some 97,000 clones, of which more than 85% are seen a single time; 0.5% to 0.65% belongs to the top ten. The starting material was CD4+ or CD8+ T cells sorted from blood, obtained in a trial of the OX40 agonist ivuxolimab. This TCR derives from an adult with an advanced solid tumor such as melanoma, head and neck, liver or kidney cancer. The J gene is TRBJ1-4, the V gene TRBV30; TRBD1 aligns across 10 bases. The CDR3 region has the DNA TGTGCCTGGAGAGACAGGGGGCAGACTAATGAAAAACTGTTTTTT. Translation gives CAWRDRGQTNEKLFF. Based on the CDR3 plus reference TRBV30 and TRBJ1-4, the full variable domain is SQTIHQWPATLVQPVGSPLSLECTVEGTSNPNLYWYRQAAGRGLQLLFYSVGIGQISSEVPQNLSASRPQDRQFILSSKKLLLSDSGFYLCAWRDRGQTNEKLFFGSGTQLSVL.